This T cell receptor (beta chain) was retrieved from a study of identical twins. Broader study findings: Cord blood beta clonotypes that were abundant carried fewer insertions, and memory repertoires showed no such trend. Modeled out-of-frame TCR alpha sharing in monozygotic twins fell below observed levels. Among beta out-of-frame sequences, excess sharing between twins appeared weaker.

The CDR3 is 15 residues long. Germline CDR1 and CDR2: SGHRS and YFSETQ. Trimming took off 5 bases at V and 5 bases at J, with 19 bases between the two ends. The table lists this clonotype with a few counts. Antigen: not known. Each CDR3 protein is one row after TCRdb ran MiXCR on the 5' RACE reads. The sample includes 550,000 to 800,000 distinct CDR3 sequences, around 7.4% seen only once; the top ten take 1.6%. The sample was also linked to a second study, of yellow fever vaccine responses in identical twins.

The sequenced material came from PBMCs. The chain links TRBV5-1 to TRBJ2-5; D may match TRBD1 or TRBD2 (5 bases each). This sequence originates from a woman aged 18-35 years in good health. The CDR3 loop is CASSRMGSWGETQYF. CDR3 bases: TGCGCCAGCAGTCGTATGGGGAGTTGGGGGGAGACCCAGTACTTC.